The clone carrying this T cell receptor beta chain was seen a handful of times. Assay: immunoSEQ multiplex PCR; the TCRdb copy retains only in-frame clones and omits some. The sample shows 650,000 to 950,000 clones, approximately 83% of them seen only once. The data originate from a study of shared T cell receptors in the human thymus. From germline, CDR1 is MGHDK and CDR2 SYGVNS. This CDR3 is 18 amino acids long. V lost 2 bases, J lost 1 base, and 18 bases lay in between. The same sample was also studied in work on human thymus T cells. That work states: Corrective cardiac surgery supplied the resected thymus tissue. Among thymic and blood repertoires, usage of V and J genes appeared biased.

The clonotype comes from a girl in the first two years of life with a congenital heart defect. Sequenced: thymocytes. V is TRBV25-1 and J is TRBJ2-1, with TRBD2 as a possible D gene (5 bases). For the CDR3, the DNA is TGTGCCAGCAGTGAACATAAACGCCTTGGGGAGTCCTACAATGAGCAGTTCTTC. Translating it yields CASSEHKRLGESYNEQFF.